The TCR beta chain described here comes from a study of blood T cells in healthy people across ages. This clonotype was counted only a few times. V shed 6 bases, J shed 4 bases, and the junction held 11 bases outside the gene matches. CDR3 length equals 16 residues. Together with a sample-barcoded 5' primer, a J-beta primer mix was included in a second PCR lasting roughly 7 to 11 cycles. TCRdb redid the calling of the 5' RACE reads with MiXCR, one entry per CDR3 protein. There are nearly 800,000 distinct CDR3 sequences in the sample; just under 25% occur only once, and around 3.6% lies in the top ten. This sample was also put to use in a study of T cells of mothers and their children.

The chain joins TRBV12-3 or TRBV12-4 to TRBJ1-5, with 8 bases lining up with TRBD1. Source material: blood. The sequence was obtained from a boy aged 5-17 years in good health. CDR3 region: CASSAGTGGRNQPQHF. CDR3 in DNA: TGTGCCAGCAGCGCGGGGACAGGAGGTAGGAATCAGCCCCAGCATTTT.